The sample holds a few counts of the clone carrying this T cell receptor beta chain. The data belong to a study of blood T cell repertoires in COVID-19. Study at large: Spain, Italy and the United States supplied samples that represented acute and convalescent COVID-19. The analysed material was cDNA or gDNA that came from T cells, B-cell-depleted T cells, or PBMCs.

The germline V gene encodes CDR1 GTSNPN and CDR2 SVGIG (reference sequence). This CDR3 has 13 residues. The V end was cut by 2 bases, the J end by 6 bases, with 12 bases between. In the study's own analysis: The assay estimated nucleated cells by amplifying reference gene primers. Produced via immunoSEQ multiplex PCR; TCRdb's table is partial and in-frame only. V, J and clone size were drawn from that table, and D and trimming were deduced from the DNA. This sample has roughly 47,000 clones, with approximately 88% found just once. This rearrangement joins TRBV30 to TRBJ2-3; D might be TRBD2 (6 bases). This TCR was sampled from a man aged 50 or older with acute or convalescent COVID-19. Sequenced material: peripheral blood. The CDR3 DNA is TGTGCCTGGAGTCTGCCGGGAGCGGATACGCAGTATTTT. This codes for CAWSLPGADTQYF.